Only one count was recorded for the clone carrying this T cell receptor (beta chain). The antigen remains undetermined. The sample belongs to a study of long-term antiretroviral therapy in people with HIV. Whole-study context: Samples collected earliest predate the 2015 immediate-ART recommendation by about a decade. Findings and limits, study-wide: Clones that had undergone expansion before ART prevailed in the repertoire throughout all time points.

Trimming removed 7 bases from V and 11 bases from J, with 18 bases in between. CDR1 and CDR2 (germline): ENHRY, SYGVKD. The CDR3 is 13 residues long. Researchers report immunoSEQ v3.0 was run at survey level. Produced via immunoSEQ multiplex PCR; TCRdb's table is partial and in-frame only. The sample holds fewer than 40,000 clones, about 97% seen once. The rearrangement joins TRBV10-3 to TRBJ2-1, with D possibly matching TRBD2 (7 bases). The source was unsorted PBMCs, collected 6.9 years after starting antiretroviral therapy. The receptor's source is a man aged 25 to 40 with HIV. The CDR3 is CAINKGGDGQQFF. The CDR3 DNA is TGTGCCATCAATAAAGGGGGGGACGGCCAGCAGTTCTTC.